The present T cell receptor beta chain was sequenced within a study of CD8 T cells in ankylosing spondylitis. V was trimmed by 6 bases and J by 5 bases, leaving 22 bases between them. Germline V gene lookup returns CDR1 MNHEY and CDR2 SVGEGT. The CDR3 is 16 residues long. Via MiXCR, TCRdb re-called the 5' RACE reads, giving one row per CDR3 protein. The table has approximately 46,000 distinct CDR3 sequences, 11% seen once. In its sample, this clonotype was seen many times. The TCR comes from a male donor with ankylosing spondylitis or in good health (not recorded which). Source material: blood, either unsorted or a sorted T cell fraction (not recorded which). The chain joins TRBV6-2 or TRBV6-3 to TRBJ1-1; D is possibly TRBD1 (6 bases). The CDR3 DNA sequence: TGTGCCAGCAGGGACCTCGGACTGGGGGCCGGGACTGAAGCTTTCTTT. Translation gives CASRDLGLGAGTEAFF.